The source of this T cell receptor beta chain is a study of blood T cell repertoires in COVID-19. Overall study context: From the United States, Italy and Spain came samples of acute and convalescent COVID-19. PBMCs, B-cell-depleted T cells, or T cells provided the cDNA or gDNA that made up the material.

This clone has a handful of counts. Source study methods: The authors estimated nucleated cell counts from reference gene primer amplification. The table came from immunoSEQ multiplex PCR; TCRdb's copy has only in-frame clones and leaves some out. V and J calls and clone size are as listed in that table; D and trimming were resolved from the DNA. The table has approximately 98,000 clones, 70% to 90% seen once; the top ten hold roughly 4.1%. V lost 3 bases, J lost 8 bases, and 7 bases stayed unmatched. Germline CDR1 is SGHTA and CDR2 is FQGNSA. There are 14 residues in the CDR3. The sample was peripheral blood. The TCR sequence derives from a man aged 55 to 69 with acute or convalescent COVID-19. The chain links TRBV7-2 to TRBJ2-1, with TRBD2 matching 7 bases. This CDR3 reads CASSFRTSTHEQFF. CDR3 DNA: TGTGCCAGCAGCTTCCGGACTAGTACCCATGAGCAGTTCTTC.